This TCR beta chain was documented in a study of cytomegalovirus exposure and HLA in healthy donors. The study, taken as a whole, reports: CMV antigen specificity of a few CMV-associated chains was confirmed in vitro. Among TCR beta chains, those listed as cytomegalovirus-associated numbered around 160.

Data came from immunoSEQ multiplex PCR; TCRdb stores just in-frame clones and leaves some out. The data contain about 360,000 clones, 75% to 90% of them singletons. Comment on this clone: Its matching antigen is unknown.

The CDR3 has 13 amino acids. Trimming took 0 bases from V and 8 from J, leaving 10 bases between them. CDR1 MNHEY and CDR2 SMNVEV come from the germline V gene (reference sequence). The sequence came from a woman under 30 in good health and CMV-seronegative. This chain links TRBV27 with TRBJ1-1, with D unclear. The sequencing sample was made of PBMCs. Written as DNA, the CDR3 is TGTGCCAGCAGTTTATCGGAGGCACGCGAAGCTTTCTTT. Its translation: CASSLSEAREAFF.